This entry describes one T cell receptor (beta chain). What antigen it recognizes has not been identified. Within one base of it there is no much larger clone, and no base qualities were kept. Deletion took 5 bases off V and 2 bases off J, with a span of 19 bases between the germline ends. The CDR3 measures 16 amino acids from cysteine to phenylalanine. The kept DNA is CDR3 alone, 48 bases in frame from the first base. The germline V gene sets CDR1 to SGHNT and CDR2 to YENEEA. TRB sequencing used genomic DNA with the immunoSEQ assay at survey resolution or the hsTCRB kit. The study's own analysis went as follows. Initial read processing used immunoSEQ software, and repertoire analyses used the LymphoSeq R package. Clonality was calculated as 1 minus normalized Shannon entropy, and the Gini coefficient was also calculated for each TRB dataset. Phenotypes of unsorted samples were inferred by mapping TRB sequences from sorted subsets of the recipient or donor onto unsorted samples of the same recipient. Imported from immuneACCESS, the table was reduced by TCRdb to in-frame sequences with V and J called. These copies leave out some clones; in studies compared against another copy, an unresolved V gene accounts for under half, and the cause of the remainder is not known. From that table come the V and J calls and clone size; the DNA was used to work out D and trimming. The sample records fewer than 25,000 clones, 95% to 98% of which are singletons. Clones ranked in the top ten supply roughly 0.15% of the sample.

Naive T cells were defined as viable CD3+CD4+ or CD3+CD8+ cells that were CCR7+CD45RA+CD45RO-CD95-CD27+CD28+. Related bone marrow donors provided peripheral blood samples on the day of marrow donation. Peripheral blood and bone marrow mononuclear cells were isolated by Ficoll-Hypaque density centrifugation and were cryopreserved. Sorting of CD4+ and CD8+ T cells, including naive and memory subsets, was performed by FACS on a FACSAria II. This sample is part of a study of T cells after posttransplantation cyclophosphamide listed by TCRdb under 2016. About the study as a whole: T cell repertoire reconstitution was tracked by TRB sequencing after myeloablative bone marrow transplantation in which posttransplantation cyclophosphamide was used as GVHD prophylaxis. Samples from about 33 PTCy-treated patients and about 17 related bone marrow donors of those patients were subjected to antigen receptor sequencing. Blood from every one of the roughly 30 PTCy patients who had 1-year posttransplant specimens underwent TRB sequencing. TRB sequencing was also done on up to about 3 additional blood samples from 2 to 5.2 years after transplant in 3 patients, and on pretransplant blood from 4 patients. Because TRA and TRB clonality correlated tightly in 9 samples, the subsequent TCR analyses were limited to TRB only. Public TRB sequences were checked against a database of over 3,600 sequences associated with responses to pathogens, tumor antigens, self-antigens and alloantigens.

The investigation overall reported the following: The TRB repertoires of T cells infiltrating skin or GI tract showed only limited overlap with the TRB repertoires of T cells in blood. At 1-2 months, donor-recipient similarity was low but rose over the first year, and the later blood repertoires were often dominated by donor CD8+ memory clones. Across the 45 patients, TRB clonality was highly associated with recipient CMV seropositivity and CMV reactivation, and diversity with PTCy was similar to that in the CNI/methotrexate controls.

The clonotype was recovered from a man aged 45-65 years in good health, CMV-negative, and a related stem cell transplant donor. The rearrangement joined TRBV11-3 to TRBJ2-7, and possibly TRBD2, on 6 matching bases. The sequenced material came from naive CD4+ T cells sorted from PBMCs. The CDR3 here reads CASSPGVGSDPYEQYF. At the DNA level, the sequence is TGTGCCAGCAGCCCGGGGGTGGGTAGTGATCCCTACGAGCAGTACTTC.